A selection of T cell receptor beta chains follows, all from one sample in a study of T cell repertoires in cytomegalovirus infection. TCRdb passed the reads through MiXCR, listing each CDR3 protein once. The sample includes 700,000 to 950,000 distinct CDR3 sequences, 32% seen only once; the top ten take about an eighth. No cognate antigen is known for these TCRs. Here the sequenced sample was cultured CD8+ T cells from PBMCs, taken from culture after CMV antigen stimulation. These receptors were collected from a human donor in good health (CMV status not recorded). Some clones in this sample may be carry-over from other donors' samples. CDR3s include the opening cysteine and the closing phenylalanine or tryptophan. Each record gives: clone size, D gene, V gene, J gene, CDR3 protein, CDR3 DNA. A D gene is named only where the DNA matches it firmly. Size is stated for part of the rows, as once, few or many counts, or as a class when the clone is expanded.

few	NA	TRBV4-1	TRBJ1-4	CASSHTTGTNEKLFF	TGCGCCAGCAGCCATACGACGGGAACTAATGAAAAACTGTTTTTT
few	NA	TRBV27	TRBJ1-1	CASSYIPVMAEAFF	TGTGCCAGCAGTTACATCCCGGTGATGGCTGAAGCTTTCTTT
NA	NA	TRBV25-1	TRBJ1-1	CASRIGLNTEAFF	TGTGCCAGCAGAATAGGGTTGAACACTGAAGCTTTCTTT
NA	NA	TRBV6-8	TRBJ2-2	CASSYRGQHTGELFF	TGTGCCAGCAGTTACCGGGGTCAGCACACCGGGGAGCTGTTTTTT
many	TRBD1	TRBV4-1	TRBJ1-1	CASSQGNRDRDNTEAFF	TGCGCCAGCAGCCAAGGGAACCGGGACAGAGATAACACTGAAGCTTTCTTT
few	NA	TRBV10-3	TRBJ2-7	CAIADGAYEQYF	TGTGCCATCGCTGACGGAGCCTACGAGCAGTACTTC
few	NA	TRBV12-3/TRBV12-4	TRBJ1-2	CASSLGRVGYTF	TGTGCCAGCAGTTTAGGGAGAGTCGGCTACACCTTC
NA	NA	TRBV6-6	TRBJ2-1	CASSYATGEQFF	TGTGCCAGCAGTTACGCCACCGGTGAGCAGTTCTTC
NA	NA	TRBV4-1	TRBJ2-2	CASSPDTSNTGELFF	TGCGCCAGCAGCCCCGATACATCGAACACCGGGGAGCTGTTTTTT
few	NA	TRBV6-6	TRBJ2-3	CASSYARAPDTQYF	TGTGCCAGCAGTTACGCCAGGGCCCCAGATACGCAGTATTTT
once	TRBD1	TRBV5-5	TRBJ1-2	CASMDRGLVNYGYTF	TGTGCCAGCATGGACAGGGGGCTAGTGAACTATGGCTACACCTTC
NA	NA	TRBV12-5	TRBJ2-3	CASDWDTDTQYF	TGTGCTAGTGACTGGGACACAGATACGCAGTATTTT